This TCR beta chain appears in the sequencing data of a study of cytomegalovirus exposure and HLA in healthy donors (dated by TCRdb to between 2016 and 2019). About the study as a whole: An earlier analysis of a few hundred of the donors reported roughly 300 Gb of sequence data and around 120 million unique TCR beta sequences obtained from approximately 180 million T cells. About 280 gigabases of sequencing data and around 85 million unique TCR sequences made up an early release that covered approximately 700 HLA-typed donors. Of the approximately 400 genotyped donors, approximately 83% fell in the genetic ancestry cluster associated with self-reported Caucasian donors. The study aimed to test whether cataloging public T cell receptors could reveal signatures of past pathogen exposure. Using immunosequencing, the study profiled T cell repertoires from 666 subjects and related those repertoires to cytomegalovirus serostatus. Besides the first cohort of roughly 700 subjects, a separate validation cohort made up of 120 different subjects was used. To predict cytomegalovirus infection status, the study combined high-throughput TCR immunosequencing, statistical association of individual TCRs with disease status, and machine learning. To study patterns of TCR occurrence, a later analysis re-analyzed previously published TCR beta repertoires from 550 to 800 donors and added high-resolution HLA genotyping. In the later analysis, no new phenotypic data were used to find candidate immune exposures; instead, reliance was placed on TCR beta sequences and their occurrence across donors. In an earlier analysis of 500 to 650 of the donors, high-throughput TCR beta sequencing was used to judge whether each TCR beta V gene segment behaved as functional or pseudogenic. Donor age, sex, ethnicity and CMV serostatus were compiled alongside the repertoire data. A later genetic analysis used genome-wide SNP genotypes for about 65% of the roughly 670 donors, treating that subset as a discovery cohort. Every discovery cohort repertoire had been produced on one sequencing platform. Class I and class II HLA loci were covered by the typing at four-digit resolution. Typing coverage differed by locus: A, B, C, DRB1 and DQB1 were typed in roughly 629-630 donors, DQA1 in about 510, DPA1 in some 600, and DPB1 in approximately 450. Five DR-DQ haplotypes were handled as single units for association and clustering, since linkage in the cohort was strong. Across approximately 400 genotyped donors of the cohort, an average of approximately 240,000 unique TCR beta nucleotide sequences per donor were sequenced, and about a sixth of those sequences were non-productive. The full study reports these points: In vitro tests confirmed that a few of the cytomegalovirus-associated TCR beta chains recognize cytomegalovirus antigens. The cohort was sequenced for TCR beta chains only, and without alpha or paired-chain data the features that could be detected were limited. A later genetic analysis reported fewer N-insertions in productive TCRs among donors in an Asian-associated ancestry cluster than the roughly 620-donor mean. The authors suggested that the approach could potentially be generalized to other disease states and immunological phenotypes. In a later analysis, the rate of TCR association differed among HLA loci, with DRB1 alleles having the most associated TCRs and HLA-C alleles having the fewest. HLA typing was unavailable for some donors at each locus, so association tests used only the typed subset. A cluster of highly shared sequence variants was judged likely to represent a technical artifact of the sequencing pipeline. An association between a missense DCLRE1C variant and V-gene and J-gene trimming of TCR beta chains was found in a later genetic analysis and replicated in an independent cohort. Some IMGT-functional V segments, including TRBV6-2 and TRBV6-3, could not be distinguished by the 87-base-pair reads and were therefore excluded. Immune exposure information for the cohort was limited to CMV serostatus. A further reported finding was that TCR beta sequences accurately predicted the HLA-A and HLA-B alleles for most subjects in the first cohort. Cytomegalovirus status was reported to be diagnosed by the classifier with high specificity and sensitivity in both the original and validation cohorts. When HLA alleles, especially DR and DQ, strongly co-occurred, attributing TCR associations to individual alleles was difficult. At a false discovery rate of 0.05, a later analysis linked under 20,000 TCR beta sequences to specific HLA alleles. In a later analysis, most CMV-associated TCR beta chains were found to appear HLA-restricted, with HLA associations seemingly driven largely by CMV exposure. In the study, around 150 TCR beta chains were listed as associated with cytomegalovirus. Compared with equally common non-associated chains, HLA-associated TCR beta chains in a later analysis were more clonally expanded and had lower generation probabilities. A later analysis reported that several top co-occurrence clusters appeared linked to parvovirus B19, influenza, CMV and Epstein-Barr virus. Most TCR sequences were observed very rarely across donors, whereas some public TCRs were present in many individuals. Sequencing depth was assumed to be roughly uniform across donors in the presence/absence analyses, though that assumption may not hold. Linkage disequilibrium might explain the correlated functional status among segregating V segments, but an unknown experimental factor could not be excluded. Because counts were too low, about 18 rarely observed V segments, including chromosome 9 orphons, were left out of the earlier analysis of a few hundred of the donors. An earlier analysis of around 600 of the donors showed that most TCR beta V segments appeared in productive rearrangements either about 90% or about 30% of the time, which broadly matched IMGT annotations.

A word on this clone: What this receptor recognizes is not known. No base quality values were provided; no much bigger clone lies one nucleotide off.

The cohort comprised around 690 healthy bone marrow donors. Cohort members were all nominally healthy when sampled, although unrecorded immune exposures were likely present. The donor tested CMV seropositive, placing the donor among the 310 or so seropositive members of the cohort. Each donor provided a peripheral blood sample, and peripheral blood mononuclear cells were used for TCR beta sequencing. Genomic DNA was extracted from the blood cell samples with the Qiagen DNeasy Blood Extraction Kit. The library was built by means of the immunoSEQ multiplex PCR assay. For the multiplex PCR, a mixture combining 60 forward primers for TCR Vbeta segments and 13 reverse primers for TCR Jbeta segments was used. Amplification of the CDR3 region of rearranged TCR beta genes was performed with a multiplex PCR assay on genomic DNA. On the Illumina HiSeq System, the amplified TCR beta libraries were sequenced as 87-base-pair reads. The study's processing was this. Across the 600 to 700 repertoires, a later analysis counted roughly 77 million unique TCR beta chains, around 11 million of which were shared by at least two donors. Raw reads were error-corrected and collapsed into unique sequences by a nearest-neighbor algorithm in which closely related sequences were merged to remove PCR and sequencing errors. Alignment of CDR3 sequences to IMGT reference sequences was used to assign V, D and J gene segments. For a sequence to be retained, at least a six-nucleotide match to both a V gene segment and a J gene segment was required. Rearrangements were called productive when the CDR3 lacked stop codons and stayed in frame with V and J; all others were non-productive. CDR3 was defined according to IMGT convention as the region running from the second conserved V-encoded cysteine to the conserved J-encoded phenylalanine. The earlier analysis of 500 to 650 of the donors excluded any sequence lacking an unambiguous match to a single V gene segment. In an earlier analysis of several hundred of the donors, V segments were called functional above 56.7% productive rearrangements and were called segregating when the between-donor standard deviation exceeded 5%. To diagnose cytomegalovirus status from the catalog of TCR beta chain sequences, a statistical classification framework was built. A later analysis assigned V and J genes by comparing TCR nucleotide sequences with IMGT/GENE-DB human TR gene sequences. In a later analysis, CDR3 sequences and most-parsimonious VDJ recombination scenarios were assigned using the TCRdist pipeline. In a later analysis, each TCR beta chain was defined by its CDR3 amino acid sequence together with its V-gene family, and reads lacking a unique V-gene family were excluded. A later analysis removed several hundred highly shared, low-generation-probability nucleotide sequences to deal with suspected cross-contamination and a sequencing artifact. In a later analysis, a clonal expansion index for each public chain was calculated from normalized within-repertoire ranks of inferred template counts. A later analysis computed generation probabilities with a VDJ recombination model fitted to out-of-frame rearrangements, and checked the results against IGoR. In a later analysis, hypergeometric tests were used to score TCR-TCR, TCR-HLA and TCR-CMV co-occurrence, with a repertoire-size bias correction applied to TCR pairs. A later analysis estimated false discovery rates by permuting HLA or CMV assignments 20 times. In a later analysis, co-occurring TCRs were grouped using DBSCAN, and TCRdist sequence similarity was added for clustering within HLA-allele-positive subsets. Repertoires with fewer than 30,000 or more than 120,000 public chains were left out of co-occurrence clustering, as were about 5 repertoires with anomalous nucleotide sharing. In TCRdb, the immuneACCESS table is reduced to in-frame sequences with V and J assigned. These tables do not hold every clone; where another copy was compared, an unresolved V gene accounts for under half, and the others remain unexplained. For V, J and clone size, that table is used; D and trimming come from the DNA. The table for this sample lists over 150,000 clones; just under 80% of them were counted only once. The top ten clones comprise 13% of the sample.

The V end loses 1 base and the J end loses 6 bases, and a stretch of 16 bases separates them. Based on the germline V gene, the CDR1 and CDR2 sequences are SGHVS and FQNEAQ. The cysteine opens and the phenylalanine closes a CDR3 of 15 amino acids. CDR3 DNA only is kept here, 45 bases in frame from base 1. The rearranged chain carries TRBV7-8 and TRBJ2-7; the D segment could be TRBD2, given 6 matching bases. Sequencing used PBMCs. This clonotype was obtained from a woman aged 45-59 years in good health and CMV-seropositive. The CDR3 region has the sequence CASSLGGMTGAEQYF. The DNA reads as follows: TGTGCCAGCAGCTTAGGAGGGATGACGGGAGCCGAGCAGTACTTC.